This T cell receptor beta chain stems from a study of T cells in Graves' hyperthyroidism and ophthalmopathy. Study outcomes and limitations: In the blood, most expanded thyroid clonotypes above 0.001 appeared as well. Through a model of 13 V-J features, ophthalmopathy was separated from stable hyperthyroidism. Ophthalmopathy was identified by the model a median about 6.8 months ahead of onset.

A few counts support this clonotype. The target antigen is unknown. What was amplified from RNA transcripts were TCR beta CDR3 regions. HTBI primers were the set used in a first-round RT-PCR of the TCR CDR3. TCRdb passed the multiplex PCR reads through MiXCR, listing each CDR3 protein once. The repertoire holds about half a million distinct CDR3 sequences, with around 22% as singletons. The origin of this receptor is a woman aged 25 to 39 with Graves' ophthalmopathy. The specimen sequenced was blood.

For the CDR3, the DNA is TGTGCCAGCTCACCAGAGGCCTACGAGCAGTACTTC. Translation gives CASSPEAYEQYF. The genes are TRBV18 and TRBJ2-7; D is unresolved. This CDR3 has 12 residues. The germline V and J ends were trimmed by 2 bases and 2 bases, with 4 bases remaining between them. Per the germline V gene, CDR1 is KGHSH and CDR2 is LQKENI.